This TCR beta chain was captured in a study of neurological immune-mediated disorders. MiXCR, run by TCRdb on the 5' RACE reads, gives a single entry per CDR3 protein. The profile shows tens of thousands of distinct CDR3 sequences, about 3.2% of them singletons. CDR1 is MNHEY, CDR2 SVGAGI, per germline. The CDR3 extends over 15 amino acids. V lost 7 bases and J 1 base, leaving 15 bases between the germline ends. The sample's time point: longitudinal time-point 1 (baseline). At least ten counts were recorded for this clonotype. The sequence came from a woman aged 60-75 years with multiple sclerosis. Source material: PBMCs. The chain employs TRBV6-5 and TRBJ2-3; tentatively, D is TRBD1 (6 bases). The CDR3 DNA sequence: TGTGCCAGCAAAAGGTCTTCAGGGGGCACAGATACGCAGTATTTT. Translated: CASKRSSGGTDTQYF.